Listed below are T cell receptor beta chains from one sample, sequenced in a study of blood T cells in healthy people across ages. MiXCR, applied by TCRdb to the 5' RACE reads, yields one record per CDR3 protein. The repertoire includes about 940,000 distinct CDR3 sequences, roughly 52% of them detected once, and under 15% sits in the top ten. Sequencing was carried out using blood. The receptors come from a man aged 30 to 39 in good health. CDR3s include the opening cysteine and the closing phenylalanine or tryptophan. A D gene is named only where the DNA matches it firmly. Not all rows give a size; the values are once, few, many and, for expanded clones, a class.

J gene | clone size | D gene | V gene | CDR3 protein | CDR3 DNA
TRBJ1-1 | . | TRBD1 | TRBV6-1 | CASSGRTGAFF | TGTGCCAGCAGTGGACGGACAGGCGCTTTCTTT
TRBJ1-5 | . | TRBD1 | TRBV12-3/TRBV12-4 | CASSNRGQDFSNQPQHF | TGTGCCAGCAGTAACCGTGGACAGGACTTTAGCAATCAGCCCCAGCATTTT
TRBJ2-5 | . | . | TRBV12-3/TRBV12-4 | CASSRASAKTQYF | TGTGCCAGCAGCCGGGCTAGCGCTAAGACCCAGTACTTC
TRBJ1-2 | . | . | TRBV20-1 | CSARMPSGTPGGYTF | TGCAGTGCTAGGATGCCCTCAGGGACCCCTGGTGGCTACACCTTC
TRBJ2-2 | . | TRBD1 | TRBV7-2 | CASSAGTGWNTGELFF | TGTGCCAGCAGCGCAGGGACAGGGTGGAACACCGGGGAGCTGTTTTTT
TRBJ2-1 | . | TRBD2 | TRBV20-1 | CSARGEGILNEQFF | TGCAGTGCTAGAGGGGAGGGAATCCTCAATGAGCAGTTCTTC
TRBJ2-2 | . | . | TRBV21-1 | CAGKGKGAPNTGELFF | TGTGCCGGCAAAGGAAAAGGTGCACCCAACACCGGGGAGCTGTTTTTT
TRBJ1-6 | few | . | TRBV9 | CASSVDPETNSPLHF | TGTGCCAGCAGCGTAGATCCGGAAACTAATTCACCCCTCCACTTT
TRBJ2-1 | many | TRBD1 | TRBV7-2 | CASSPRQGNNEQFF | TGTGCCAGCAGCCCAAGACAGGGCAACAATGAGCAGTTCTTC
TRBJ1-2 | . | TRBD1 | TRBV20-1 | CSARRTGFGYGYTF | TGCAGTGCTAGACGGACAGGGTTTGGATATGGCTACACCTTC
TRBJ1-2 | . | TRBD1 | TRBV6-5 | CASSTNEGQPIYGYTF | TGTGCCAGCAGTACCAACGAGGGACAGCCTATCTATGGCTACACCTTC
TRBJ2-7 | few | TRBD2 | TRBV7-2 | CASAPAGGPYEQYF | TGTGCCAGCGCCCCGGCGGGGGGACCCTACGAGCAGTACTTC
TRBJ2-7 | . | . | TRBV6-6 | CASSYLGGPTYEQYF | TGTGCCAGCAGTTACCTAGGGGGGCCAACCTACGAGCAGTACTTC
TRBJ1-6 | . | . | TRBV20-1 | CSAREGGLDSPLHF | TGCAGTGCTAGAGAGGGGGGGTTGGATTCACCCCTCCACTTT
TRBJ2-3 | . | TRBD2 | TRBV20-1 | CSASCSGGAADTQYF | TGCAGTGCTAGTTGTAGCGGGGGGGCCGCAGATACGCAGTATTTT